This T cell receptor (beta chain) stems from a study of Tregs in tolerant kidney transplant recipients. Produced via immunoSEQ multiplex PCR; TCRdb's table is partial and in-frame only. Found here are tens of thousands of clones; the top ten clones hold about 0.83%. The length of the CDR3 is 16 residues. Germline trimming cut 6 bases from V and 6 bases from J; bases unmatched to any gene: 11. Germline values: CDR1 MDHEN, CDR2 SYDVKM. Regarding this clone: Read data end 3 residues before the CDR3 end; the end is taken from the germline J gene.

The source of this sequence is a human donor who received a combined kidney and bone marrow transplant. The chain has TRBV28 and TRBJ1-2; 12 positions agree with TRBD1. The sequenced sample was CD4+ T cells from blood, obtained before the transplant. CDR3 in amino acids: CASRSGTGGGYDGYTF. The part of the CDR3 DNA that was read is TGTGCCAGCAGATCCGGGACAGGGGGCGGGTATGATGGC.